The 12 T cell receptor beta chains below were found in one sample sequenced in a study of regulatory T cells in long-lasting Graves disease. The time point was: persistent/refractory GD, antithyroid drugs over 5 years with positive TRAb. PBMC RNA was the source of the TCR library. Arm-PCR of CDR3 regions and iRepertoire HTBI primers were the basis on which TCR beta libraries were built. TCRdb redid the calling of the multiplex PCR reads with MiXCR, one entry per CDR3 protein. The table shows over 650,000 distinct CDR3 sequences, with around 30% occurring only once. The material sequenced was peripheral blood mononuclear cells (PBMCs), taken when the disease was refractory, from a patient treated with antithyroid drugs. These receptor sequences come from a female donor with Graves disease.

The chain joins TRBV5-1 to TRBJ2-3; the D is unclear. V was pared by 0 bases and J by 2 bases, with 10 bases between. The CDR3 length is 15 residues. Germline V CDR1 and CDR2: SGHRS, YFSETQ. CDR3 nucleotides: TGCGCCAGCAGCTTGGTAGGGCCCGCCACAGATACGCAGTATTTT. Translated, it gives CASSLVGPATDTQYF.

Remarks on this clonotype: The DNA is omitted, as the CDR3 cannot be located on it reliably, and the CDR3 follows TCRdb's listing. The genes are TRBV5-1 and TRBJ2-2; TRBD1, the D gene given by the table, was not confirmed from the DNA. Looked up from germline, CDR1 is SGHRS and CDR2 is YFSETQ. The CDR3 extends over 18 residues, inclusive of both ends. CDR3 protein: CASSPWGTGAANTGELLF.

The CDR3 is CSAEGQDYNSPLHF. The CDR3 DNA follows: TGCAGTGCGGAAGGACAGGACTATAATTCACCCCTCCACTTT. The chain has TRBV20-1 and TRBJ1-6; 7 bases match TRBD1. Germline loops: CDR1 DFQATT, CDR2 SNEGSKA (reference sequence). The CDR3 totals 14 residues. V lost 6 bases to trimming and J lost 3 bases; unmatched junction nucleotides: 5.

This clonotype was seen more than once but under ten times. V and J are TRBV20-1 and TRBJ2-2; D gene uncertain. The CDR3 contains 11 residues. CDR1 DFQATT and CDR2 SNEGSKA come from the germline V gene (reference sequence). V was shortened by 3 bases and J by 5 bases, with 4 bases between the two germline ends. Here the CDR3 reads CSASRTGELFF. Written as DNA, the CDR3 is TGCAGTGCTAGCCGAACCGGGGAGCTGTTTTTT.

The chain employs TRBV5-1 and TRBJ1-1; 7 bases agree with TRBD1. The CDR3 is 16 residues long. CDR1 and CDR2 from the germline V gene are SGHRS and YFSETQ. V lost 0 bases and J lost 5; bases outside the gene matches: 10. In nucleotides, the CDR3 is TGCGCCAGCAGCTTGGCCATCCAGGGGGGTTTGACTGAAGCTTTCTTT. It codes for CASSLAIQGGLTEAFF.

The table lists this clonotype with a few counts. The CDR3 DNA is TGTGCCAGCAGGCCCGGGGATATGAACACTGAAGCTTTCTTT. It specifies CASRPGDMNTEAFF. This chain connects TRBV2 to TRBJ1-1; unclear D gene. Germline V CDR1 and CDR2: SNHLY, FYNNEI. This CDR3 has 14 amino acids. V was trimmed by 6 bases and J by 0 bases, leaving 11 bases between them.

This sequence joins TRBV6-2 or TRBV6-3 and TRBJ2-7, with TRBD1 matching 7 bases. V trimming: 0 bases; J trimming: 2 bases; junction bases outside the gene matches: 4. The CDR3 is made up of 15 amino acids. Germline lookup yields CDR1 MNHEY and CDR2 SVGEGT. The CDR3 spells CASSYSTRGTYEQYF. CDR3 DNA sequence: TGTGCCAGCAGTTACTCGACCAGGGGGACCTACGAGCAGTACTTC.

This clonotype has more than one count but fewer than ten. This rearrangement joins TRBV11-2 to TRBJ2-7, with 10 bases identical to TRBD2. Trimming at V came to 1 base and at J to 3 bases, leaving 6 bases not matched to a gene. Germline V gene lookup returns CDR1 SGHAT and CDR2 FQNNGV. The CDR3 totals 16 residues. In nucleotides, the CDR3 is TGTGCCAGCAGCTTAGCCCCAGCGGGAGGGGACTACGAGCAGTACTTC. Amino acid sequence: CASSLAPAGGDYEQYF.

V is TRBV19 and J is TRBJ1-1; 8 positions match TRBD1. Germline CDR1 is LNHDA and CDR2 is SQIVND (reference sequence). The CDR3 is 14 residues long. CDR3 protein: CALDMGTGNTEAFF. The CDR3 coding sequence is TGTGCTTTAGACATGGGGACAGGGAACACTGAAGCTTTCTTT.

Only a few counts were recorded for this clonotype. The chain recombines TRBV27 with TRBJ1-1, with 10 bases lining up with TRBD1. This CDR3 has 21 amino acids. Germline V gene sequence: CDR1 MNHEY, CDR2 SMNVEV (reference sequence). The junction had 21 bases not matched to a gene; V was cut back by 5 bases and J by 0 bases. CDR3 residues: CASSPLNSRTGGRSMNTEAFF. The CDR3 DNA reads TGTGCCAGCAGTCCACTTAACTCCCGGACAGGGGGACGATCCATGAACACTGAAGCTTTCTTT.

This clonotype was observed once. V is TRBV5-6 and J is TRBJ2-7, with D hard to call. The CDR3 runs 14 residues. The V gene lost 4 bases and the J gene lost 3 bases, with 14 bases spanning the gap. Germline CDR1 SGHDT, CDR2 YYEEEE. The CDR3 region has the DNA TGTGCCAGCAGCACTCTCGCCCGTTTCTACGAGCAGTACTTC. Its protein is CASSTLARFYEQYF.

This chain joins TRBV20-1 and TRBJ2-7; 7 positions agree with TRBD1. This CDR3 spans 15 amino acids. Germline loops: CDR1 DFQATT, CDR2 SNEGSKA (reference sequence). V was pared by 0 bases and J by 1 base, with 6 bases of the junction left unmatched. For the CDR3, the DNA is TGCAGTGCTAGAGACCGGACAGGCCTTTCCTACGAGCAGTACTTC. Residues: CSARDRTGLSYEQYF.